The 13 T cell receptor beta chains below all came from one sample that was sequenced in a study of cytomegalovirus exposure and HLA in healthy donors. The PCR employed 60 Vbeta primers together with 13 Jbeta primers. Sequencing used immunoSEQ multiplex PCR; TCRdb keeps in-frame clones, though not all of them. The data show fewer than 90,000 clones, about three quarters seen once. The sequenced sample was PBMCs. Receptors were obtained from a male donor in good health and CMV-seropositive.

The V and J genes are TRBV25-1 and TRBJ2-1; 13 bases match TRBD2. The CDR3 contains 15 residues. V dropped 4 bases and J dropped 7; count of bases not matched to a gene: 4. CDR1 and CDR2 (germline): MGHDK, SYGVNS. The CDR3 spells CASSVGTSGKNEQFF. The CDR3 region has the DNA TGTGCCAGCAGTGTTGGGACTAGCGGGAAAAATGAGCAGTTCTTC.

The rearrangement joins TRBV6-1 to TRBJ2-5; 10 bases are a match to TRBD2. The CDR3 totals 15 residues. Germline values: CDR1 MNHNS, CDR2 SASEGT. The J segment lost 3 bases and the V segment lost 5 bases, leaving 6 bases of the junction unmatched. CDR3 nucleotides: TGTGCCAGCAGTAGAGCGGGAGGGCCGGAAGAGACCCAGTACTTC. Residues: CASSRAGGPEETQYF.

This chain joins TRBV7-2 and TRBJ2-3; 8 bases line up with TRBD2. J gave up 1 base and V 5 bases, and 8 bases lay outside the gene matches. Looked up from germline, CDR1 is SGHTA and CDR2 is FQGNSA. The length of the CDR3 is 16 residues. CDR3 loop: CASSPALAGGTDTQYF. CDR3 bases: TGTGCCAGCAGCCCCGCCCTAGCGGGTGGCACAGATACGCAGTATTTT. The full variable domain, with the rest looked up from reference TRBV7-2 and TRBJ2-3, is GAGVSQSPSNKVTEKGKDVELRCDPISGHTALYWYRQSLGQGLEFLIYFQGNSAPDKSGLPSDRFSAERTGGSVSTLTIQRTQQEDSAVYLCASSPALAGGTDTQYFGPGTRLTVL.

The V and J genes are TRBV11-1 and TRBJ2-2, with TRBD2 as a possible D gene (5 bases). The V end was cut by 1 base, the J end by 3 bases, with 6 bases between. The germline V gene encodes CDR1 SGHAT and CDR2 FQDESV (reference sequence). The CDR3 is made up of 14 amino acids. The CDR3 DNA reads TGTGCCAGCAGCTTAGGGCGGGACACCGGGGAGCTGTTTTTT. It is translated as CASSLGRDTGELFF.

The chain joins TRBV30 to TRBJ2-7; 10 bases map to TRBD1. Germline CDR1 GTSNPN, CDR2 SVGIG (reference sequence). V trimming: 5 bases; J trimming: 6 bases; junction bases outside the gene matches: 10. CDR3 length: 14 amino acids. CDR3 amino acids: CAWEPGQGTSEQYF. CDR3 DNA: TGTGCCTGGGAGCCGGGACAGGGGACTTCCGAGCAGTACTTC.

This chain links TRBV11-2 with TRBJ2-7; 11 bases agree with TRBD2. This CDR3 region has 14 residues. V gave up 1 base and J gave up 6 bases; unmatched junction bases: 2. Germline V lookup: CDR1 SGHAT, CDR2 FQNNGV. CDR3 protein: CASSLGLAGPEQYF. The CDR3 DNA sequence: TGTGCCAGCAGCTTAGGACTAGCGGGACCCGAGCAGTACTTC.

The rearrangement links TRBV5-1 to TRBJ1-1; D unresolved. The germline V gene encodes CDR1 SGHRS and CDR2 YFSETQ. V dropped 4 bases and J dropped 11 bases, with 21 bases sitting between them. The CDR3 totals 14 residues. The CDR3 protein is CASSGYKRALGAFF. The CDR3 nucleotides are TGCGCCAGCAGCGGGTATAAGAGGGCTCTTGGGGCTTTCTTT.

This sequence joins TRBV5-1 and TRBJ1-1, with TRBD1 matching over 10 bases. CDR1 is SGHRS and CDR2 is YFSETQ in the germline V gene. J lost 3 bases, V lost 4 bases, and 6 bases had no gene match. This CDR3 is 15 amino acids long. In nucleotides, the CDR3 is TGCGCCAGCAGCACACGGACAGGGGGGTACACTGAAGCTTTCTTT. It specifies CASSTRTGGYTEAFF. Full variable domain (rest looked up from reference TRBV5-1 and TRBJ1-1): KAGVTQTPRYLIKTRGQQVTLSCSPISGHRSVSWYQQTPGQGLQFLFEYFSETQRNKGNFPGRFSGRQFSNSRSEMNVSTLELGDSALYLCASSTRTGGYTEAFFGQGTRLTVV.

The rearrangement uses TRBV12-5 and TRBJ2-3, with 8 bases matching TRBD2. V gave up 6 bases and J gave up 1 base; unmatched junction bases: 3. The CDR3 is 14 amino acids. Germline CDR1 and CDR2: LGHNT and FRNRAP. CDR3 sequence: CASGLSGGTDTQYF. The CDR3 coding sequence is TGTGCTAGTGGGCTTAGCGGGGGCACAGATACGCAGTATTTT.

This sequence joins TRBV10-2 and TRBJ2-3, with D possibly matching TRBD2 (5 bases). Germline CDR1 and CDR2: WSHSY and SAAADI. Trimming cost V 2 bases and J 8 bases, with 17 bases left between them. This CDR3 comprises 15 residues. This chain's CDR3 is CASSEMLGRAGTQYF. CDR3 nucleotide sequence: TGCGCCAGCAGTGAGATGTTGGGGAGAGCTGGTACGCAGTATTTT.

This clone is a singleton in its sample. The rearrangement links TRBV9 to TRBJ1-1; D call uncertain. This CDR3 is 12 amino acids long. Germline CDR1 reads SGDLS; CDR2 reads YYNGEE. Trimming removed 4 bases from V and 7 bases from J, with 11 bases in between. As DNA, the CDR3 is TGTGCCAGCAGCCCCTATACGCATGAAGCTTTCTTT. Translated, it gives CASSPYTHEAFF.

V is TRBV18 and J is TRBJ1-3; D may be TRBD1 (6 bases). The CDR3 extends over 14 amino acids. Trimming left V 1 base short and J 2 bases short, with 6 bases between. CDR1 and CDR2 from the germline V gene are KGHSH and LQKENI. The CDR3 nucleotides are TGTGCCAGCTCACCACAGGGGGCTGGAAACACCATATATTTT. This gives the protein CASSPQGAGNTIYF.

This chain uses TRBV19 with TRBJ1-5, with 10 nucleotides matching TRBD1. The CDR3 length is 14 residues. Germline-derived CDR1 and CDR2 are LNHDA and SQIVND (reference sequence). Germline trimming cut 10 bases from V and 7 bases from J; bases unmatched to any gene: 10. The CDR3 region has the DNA TGTGCCACTCAGAGGGACAGGGGTAACCAGCCCCAGCATTTT. This sequence encodes CATQRDRGNQPQHF.